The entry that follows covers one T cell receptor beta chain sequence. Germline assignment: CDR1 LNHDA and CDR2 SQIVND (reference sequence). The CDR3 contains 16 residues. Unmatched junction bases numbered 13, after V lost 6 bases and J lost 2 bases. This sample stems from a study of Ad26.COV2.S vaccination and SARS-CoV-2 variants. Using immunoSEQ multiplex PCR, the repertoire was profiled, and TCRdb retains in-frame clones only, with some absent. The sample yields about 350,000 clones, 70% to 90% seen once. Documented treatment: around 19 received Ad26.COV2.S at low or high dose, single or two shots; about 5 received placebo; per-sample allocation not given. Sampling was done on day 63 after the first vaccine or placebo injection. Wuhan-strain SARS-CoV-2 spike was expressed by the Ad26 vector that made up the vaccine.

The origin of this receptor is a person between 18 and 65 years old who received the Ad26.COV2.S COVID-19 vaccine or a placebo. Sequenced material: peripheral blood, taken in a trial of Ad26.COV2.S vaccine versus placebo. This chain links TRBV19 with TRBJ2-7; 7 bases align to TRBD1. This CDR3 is CASSLQGRARPYEQYF. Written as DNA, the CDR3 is TGTGCCAGTAGCCTACAGGGGCGAGCGAGGCCCTACGAGCAGTACTTC.